These T cell receptor beta chains were read from a single sample in a study of T cells after yellow fever vaccination. TCRdb called the 5' RACE reads again in MiXCR, with one record for every CDR3 protein. The profile shows hundreds of thousands of distinct CDR3 sequences, more than 5.5% of them singletons. This specimen consisted of PBMCs, obtained 5 days after the yellow fever booster vaccination. These receptors all stem from a man aged 25-45 years who received the YFV17D yellow fever vaccine. Both conserved end residues are part of each CDR3.

v_gene,j_gene,CDR3aa
TRBV19,TRBJ2-2,CASSAPDRGSGELFF
TRBV20-1,TRBJ2-3,CSARRGTFLTDTQYF
TRBV7-8,TRBJ2-7,CASSSLRIDEQYF
TRBV20-1,TRBJ2-1,CSATTHRSGEQFF
TRBV19,TRBJ1-4,CASSIWRLEKLFF
TRBV5-4,TRBJ2-3,CASSFAGQTTDTQYF
TRBV5-1,TRBJ1-1,CASSLDGGTLNTEAFF
TRBV6-5,TRBJ2-2,CATITGTGELFF
TRBV5-4,TRBJ2-6,CASNSWASGANVLTF
TRBV5-1,TRBJ2-7,CASSAGQGIYEQYF
TRBV9,TRBJ2-5,CASSVALYGTEETQYF
TRBV7-6,TRBJ2-1,CASSLPLASRGADSRTYNEQFF
TRBV20-1,TRBJ2-3,CSAGDLASSFTDTQYF
TRBV12-3/TRBV12-4,TRBJ2-7,CASSHSQGRTYEQYF
TRBV20-1,TRBJ1-1,CSAYPGTGGRAFF
TRBV20-1,TRBJ2-7,CSARGYSYEQYF
TRBV15,TRBJ2-3,CATSRGKGLAGRTDTQYF
TRBV7-2,TRBJ2-7,CASSGGGLARYEQYF
TRBV6-5,TRBJ2-7,CASSYLDRAYEQYF
TRBV12-3/TRBV12-4,TRBJ2-1,CASSPIFTSGSLF
TRBV20-1,TRBJ2-3,CSAPTGGTGTDTQYF
TRBV6-2/TRBV6-3,TRBJ2-2,CASRPPSGELFF
TRBV5-1,TRBJ2-1,CASSWGGTSGSSYNEQFF
TRBV10-2,TRBJ2-3,CASSFGQGVTQYF
TRBV20-1,TRBJ2-1,CCASGSSGSSNEQFF
TRBV7-2,TRBJ2-1,CASSLSLLTNNEQFF
TRBV5-1,TRBJ2-1,CASSRTSEVQFF
TRBV11-2,TRBJ1-1,CASSLKRRDTEAFF
TRBV20-1,TRBJ2-1,CSVLPVDSGEEFF
TRBV3-1,TRBJ2-7,CACRSSGRSAYEQYF
TRBV12-3/TRBV12-4,TRBJ1-1,CASRLSTEAFF
TRBV5-1,TRBJ2-3,CASSLQGRGSTDTQYF
TRBV30,TRBJ2-3,CAWSGSADTQYF
TRBV20-1,TRBJ2-2,CSARFGRSNTGELFF
TRBV12-3/TRBV12-4,TRBJ2-3,CASKELARETDTQYF
TRBV5-5,TRBJ2-2,CASGWGQGNTGELFF
TRBV29-1,TRBJ2-1,CSYSQGYEQFF
TRBV28,TRBJ2-1,CASIPGGSSYNEQFF
TRBV5-5,TRBJ2-5,CASSLYASSRETQYF
TRBV6-6,TRBJ2-5,CASSQGPETQYF
TRBV11-2,TRBJ2-4,CASRQGAKNIQYF
TRBV5-4,TRBJ1-1,CASSSTGGKQAFF